These 24 T cell receptor beta chains originate from one sample sequenced in a study of blood T cell repertoires in COVID-19. Assay used: immunoSEQ multiplex PCR; TCRdb lists only in-frame clones, some missing. The sample consists of about half a million clones, 88% of them appearing once. Sequencing used PBMCs or T cells enriched from blood (not recorded which). These receptors originate from a woman aged 60 to 75 who had recovered from COVID-19.

This chain joins TRBV11-2 and TRBJ1-1; weak D call: TRBD1 (6 bases). This CDR3 has 17 residues. CDR1 and CDR2 (germline): SGHAT, FQNNGV. Trimming cost V 5 bases and J 0 bases, with 19 bases left between them. DNA for the CDR3: TGTGCCAGCAGCCCCACCTGGGGGGGGCAGGTGAACACTGAAGCTTTCTTT. This gives the protein CASSPTWGGQVNTEAFF.

The chain carries TRBV2 and TRBJ2-7; 8 bases line up with TRBD1. CDR1 SNHLY and CDR2 FYNNEI come from the germline V gene. After removal of 6 bases from V and 2 bases from J, the junction contained 6 bases not matched to a gene. The CDR3 runs to 14 residues. CDR3 region: CASRWQTGAYEQYV. For the CDR3, the DNA is TGTGCCAGCAGGTGGCAGACAGGGGCCTACGAGCAGTACGTC.

This clone has only a few counts. The CDR3 loop reads CSVGGVYSPHGYTF. The CDR3 nucleotides read TGCAGCGTTGGGGGGGTTTACAGTCCTCATGGCTACACCTTC. V usage is TRBV29-1 and J usage is TRBJ1-2, with D possibly matching TRBD1 (5 bases). Germline loops: CDR1 SQVTM, CDR2 ANQGSEA. The CDR3 length is 14 residues. Deletions cut 4 bases from V and 6 bases from J, with 18 bases between.

The rearrangement uses TRBV5-1 and TRBJ2-3, with 8 bases lining up with TRBD1. The CDR3 sequence is 14 residues long. Germline values: CDR1 SGHRS, CDR2 YFSETQ. After removal of 10 bases from V and 0 bases from J, the junction contained 7 bases not matched to a gene. The CDR3 protein is CAVRTGSSTDTQYF. In DNA form, the CDR3 reads TGCGCCGTCCGGACAGGGTCTAGCACAGATACGCAGTATTTT.

This rearrangement joins TRBV19 to TRBJ1-5, with a possible D match to TRBD1 (6 bases). The V gene's germline CDR1 is LNHDA and CDR2 SQIVND (reference sequence). The germline V and J ends were trimmed by 5 bases and 7 bases, with 21 bases remaining between them. This CDR3 is 16 amino acids long. CDR3 in DNA: TGTGCCAGTAGTTATACCCCGGGACAAAGAAACCAGCCCCAGCATTTT. Amino acids: CASSYTPGQRNQPQHF.

This clone was counted once. The chain combines TRBV6-1 with TRBJ1-2; 9 nucleotides line up with TRBD1. CDR3 length equals 17 residues. Trimming removed 3 bases from V and 0 bases from J; junction bases left unmatched: 8. Germline V gives CDR1 MNHNS, CDR2 SASEGT. The CDR3 coding sequence is TGTGCCAGCAGTGAGGGGGACAGGGCAAGGGCTAACTATGGCTACACCTTC. Amino acids: CASSEGDRARANYGYTF.

The chain combines TRBV5-1 with TRBJ2-1; 7 bases match TRBD1. The trim removed 6 bases at V and 9 bases at J, leaving 6 bases unmatched. This CDR3 region has 12 residues. Germline V gives CDR1 SGHRS, CDR2 YFSETQ. In DNA form, the CDR3 reads TGCGCCAGCACCCACAGGGGACCTGAGCAGTTCTTC. Protein: CASTHRGPEQFF.

The chain couples TRBV2 to TRBJ1-2; 8 positions agree with TRBD1. The CDR3 extends over 16 amino acids. V was pared by 0 bases and J by 6 bases, with 9 bases of the junction left unmatched. From germline, CDR1 is SNHLY and CDR2 FYNNEI. The DNA for the CDR3 is TGTGCCAGCAGTGAAGCGCTTCAGTCGACAGGGGATGGCTACACCTTC. Translated: CASSEALQSTGDGYTF.

CDR3 loop: CASSGTGGEKLFF. The CDR3 DNA sequence: TGTGCCAGCAGCGGGACAGGAGGCGAAAAACTGTTTTTT. The chain employs TRBV6-2 or TRBV6-3 and TRBJ1-4, with 8 bases lining up with TRBD1. The CDR3 has 13 residues. Germline CDR1 and CDR2: MNHEY and SVGEGT. Losses at the gene ends were 6 bases for V and 8 bases for J; bases not matched to a gene: 5.

The chain links TRBV27 to TRBJ1-6; TRBD1 matches at 7 bases. Germline CDR1 and CDR2: MNHEY and SMNVEV (reference sequence). With V trimmed by 8 bases and J by 16 bases, 11 bases remained unmatched. This CDR3 comprises 12 residues. The CDR3 DNA reads as TGTGCCAGCGCCAGAACAGGGGCCGAGCTCCACTTT. Protein sequence: CASARTGAELHF.

The chain combines TRBV3-1 (or the pseudogene TRBV3-2) with TRBJ2-7; 8 nucleotides agree with TRBD1. The CDR3 sequence is 13 residues long. Per germline, CDR1 LGHDT and CDR2 YNNKEL (reference sequence). V dropped 1 base and J dropped 4; count of bases not matched to a gene: 0. The DNA for the CDR3 is TGTGCCAGCAGCCAAGGGACAGGGTACGAGCAGTACGTC. Protein sequence: CASSQGTGYEQYV.

This chain connects TRBV9 to TRBJ2-5; 7 positions agree with TRBD1. The CDR3 loop spans 16 amino acids. Germline trimming cut 3 bases from V and 1 base from J; bases unmatched to any gene: 9. Germline CDR1 reads SGDLS; CDR2 reads YYNGEE. The CDR3 DNA reads as TGTGCCAGCAGCGCCTACAGGGGTAACCTCCAAGAGACCCAGTACTTC. Its translation: CASSAYRGNLQETQYF.

The chain links TRBV19 to TRBJ1-1, with D possibly TRBD1 on 5 matching bases. CDR1 and CDR2 (germline): LNHDA, SQIVND (reference sequence). The V end was cut by 3 bases, the J end by 4 bases, with 15 bases between. This CDR3 has 15 amino acids. The CDR3 bases are TGTGCCAGTAGTATTTCTTCAGGGCGCCCCACTGAAGCTTTCTTT. It translates to CASSISSGRPTEAFF.

This chain joins TRBV7-8 and TRBJ1-1; D call uncertain. Germline lookup yields CDR1 SGHVS and CDR2 FQNEAQ. V was shortened by 3 bases and J by 2 bases, with 7 bases between the two germline ends. CDR3 length equals 13 residues. The CDR3 protein is CASSLELNTEAFF. CDR3 DNA sequence: TGTGCCAGCAGCTTGGAGCTCAACACTGAAGCTTTCTTT.

This sequence joins TRBV13 and TRBJ2-3, with 8 bases aligning to TRBD1. There are 15 residues in the CDR3. In germline, CDR1 is PRHDT, CDR2 FYEKMQ (reference sequence). V shed 5 bases, J shed 6 bases, and the junction held 10 bases outside the gene matches. The DNA of the CDR3 is TGTGCCAGCAGCACCCGGACAGGGAATATCGATACGCAGTATTTT. Protein: CASSTRTGNIDTQYF. Together with reference TRBV13 and TRBJ2-3, the CDR3 gives the full variable domain: AAGVIQSPRHLIKEKRETATLKCYPIPRHDTVYWYQQGPGQDPQFLISFYEKMQSDKGSIPDRFSAQQFSDYHSELNMSSLELGDSALYFCASSTRTGNIDTQYFGPGTRLTVL.

This clone was detected only once. This sequence joins TRBV6-5 and TRBJ1-2, with 7 bases fitting TRBD1. With V trimmed by 2 bases and J by 5 bases, 11 bases remained unmatched. This CDR3 has 16 amino acids. CDR1 MNHEY and CDR2 SVGAGI come from the germline V gene. The CDR3 region is CASSYGGRHRGYGYTF. CDR3 bases: TGTGCCAGCAGTTACGGGGGCCGCCACAGGGGTTATGGCTACACCTTC.

This clone was observed a single time. V usage is TRBV10-3 and J usage is TRBJ2-2, with D tentatively TRBD1 (5 bases). The germline CDR1 and CDR2 sequences are ENHRY and SYGVKD. V was pared by 6 bases and J by 6 bases, with 17 bases between. This CDR3 has 15 residues. The CDR3: CAISAFDQGSGELFF. As DNA, the CDR3 is TGTGCCATCAGCGCCTTTGACCAGGGTTCCGGGGAGCTGTTTTTT.

The rearrangement uses TRBV2 and TRBJ1-4; the D gene is possibly TRBD1 (5 bases). The CDR3 sequence is 12 residues long. Germline values: CDR1 SNHLY, CDR2 FYNNEI. V was pared by 3 bases and J by 7 bases, with 6 bases between. CDR3 protein: CASSDDSEKLFF. In DNA form, the CDR3 reads TGTGCCAGCAGTGATGACAGTGAAAAACTGTTTTTT.

This clone was seen once. This sequence joins TRBV23-1 and TRBJ1-5; TRBD1 agrees at 8 bases. TRBV23-1 is an ORF; its function is uncertain. CDR3 size: 16 residues. Trimming at V came to 5 bases and at J to 4 bases, leaving 10 bases not matched to a gene. CDR3 DNA sequence: TGCGCCAGCAGTTCGCAGGGGGCGTCCTTAAATCAGCCCCAGCATTTT. Its translation: CASSSQGASLNQPQHF.

The V and J genes are TRBV7-8 and TRBJ2-7; TRBD2 aligns across 7 bases. The CDR3 consists of 15 residues. The trim removed 1 base at V and 4 bases at J, leaving 7 bases unmatched. Germline lookup yields CDR1 SGHVS and CDR2 FQNEAQ. The chain's CDR3 is CASSLGGGGSYEQYV. CDR3 bases: TGTGCCAGCAGCTTAGGTGGCGGGGGATCTTACGAGCAGTACGTC.

The chain joins TRBV27 to TRBJ1-6, with TRBD1 matching 7 bases. V gave up 5 bases and J gave up 6 bases; unmatched junction bases: 7. Per the germline V gene, CDR1 is MNHEY and CDR2 is SMNVEV (reference sequence). CDR3 length: 15 residues. The DNA for the CDR3 is TGTGCCAGCAGTCCGATACGACAGGGTAATTCACCCCTCCACTTT. Amino acids: CASSPIRQGNSPLHF.

This clone came up a few times. V usage is TRBV10-3 and J usage is TRBJ1-6; D might be TRBD1 (5 bases). Germline CDR1 reads ENHRY; CDR2 reads SYGVKD. The CDR3 is 15 residues long. V dropped 2 bases and J dropped 7 bases, with 12 bases sitting between them. CDR3 DNA sequence: TGTGCCATCAGTGAGAAGGCAGGGAACAATTCACCCCTCCACTTT. Residues: CAISEKAGNNSPLHF.

For this clone: As the CDR3 is not closed by the conserved phenylalanine or tryptophan, this likely results from a read error. The DNA is left out, because the CDR3 cannot be placed on it with certainty; the CDR3 is given as TCRdb lists it. The chain couples TRBV12-5 to TRBJ2-7; TRBD1, the table's D call, was not compared with the DNA. Germline V gives CDR1 LGHNT, CDR2 FRNRAP. The CDR3 is 11 amino acids long, termini counted. CDR3 residues: CASAIDRGVGI.

CDR3 in amino acids: CATSDRPTGDQGYTF. The CDR3 DNA reads as TGTGCCACCAGTGATCGTCCCACAGGGGATCAAGGCTACACCTTC. The chain combines TRBV24-1 with TRBJ1-2; 7 positions agree with TRBD1. After removal of 3 bases from V and 8 bases from J, the junction contained 11 bases not matched to a gene. CDR1 and CDR2 from the germline V gene are KGHDR and SFDVKD. CDR3 length: 15 residues.